This passage covers 26 T cell receptor beta chains from one sample sequenced in a study of human T cells and chemical hapten exposure (dated by TCRdb to the early 2020s). Library preparation employed RACE. Sequenced on a NextSeq 500. The public reads were reprocessed in TCRdb via fastp at Q25 and MiXCR, keeping in-frame beta chains. Each CDR3 protein gets just one entry, which takes the most common genes and DNA from the rows behind it. This sample has just over 350,000 distinct CDR3 sequences in its table, and under 6.5% of those were observed once. About 5.4% of the sample belongs to the ten largest clones. The time point label here, explained by the study, means: patch test 2, 6 weeks after DPC sensitization. Explained via the paper, the treatment or condition label denotes: therapeutic diphenylcyclopropenone sensitization with weekly scalp DPC. Material: whole blood, obtained in connection with sensitization to the hapten diphenylcyclopropenone (DPC). All receptors come from a woman between 18 and 29 years old with alopecia areata. Some clones in this sample may be carry-over from other donors' samples.

The V gene is TRBV20-1, the J gene TRBJ1-4, with a possible D match to TRBD1 (5 bases). Trimming shortened V by 0 bases and J by 3 bases, and 11 bases separated the two germline ends. Germline CDR1 is DFQATT and CDR2 is SNEGSKA (reference sequence). CDR3 length: 15 amino acids. As DNA, the CDR3 is TGCAGTGCTAGAGATCCGGCAGGGTCTAATGAAAAACTGTTTTTT. Translation gives CSARDPAGSNEKLFF.

Ten or more counts support this clonotype. The rearrangement links TRBV18 to TRBJ2-7; TRBD1 aligns across 9 bases. Trimming at V came to 4 bases and at J to 5 bases, leaving 9 bases not matched to a gene. This CDR3 comprises 15 residues. The germline V gene encodes CDR1 KGHSH and CDR2 LQKENI. CDR3 region: CASSLNRDRDHEQYF. CDR3 DNA: TGTGCCAGCTCACTCAACCGGGACAGGGACCACGAGCAGTACTTC.

This clonotype was seen only a few times. The chain employs TRBV29-1 and TRBJ1-2; 9 bases fit TRBD1. The CDR3 runs 16 residues. In germline, CDR1 is SQVTM, CDR2 ANQGSEA. After removal of 3 bases from V and 4 bases from J, the junction contained 12 bases not matched to a gene. The CDR3 nucleotides are TGCAGCGTTGATAAGCCACCTCCGACAGGGGGCTATGGCTACACCTTC. Translating it yields CSVDKPPPTGGYGYTF.

This clonotype showed up many times. This chain uses TRBV18 with TRBJ1-4; tentative D call: TRBD1 (5 bases). CDR1 is KGHSH and CDR2 is LQKENI in the germline V gene. Trimming took off 0 bases at V and 8 bases at J, with 13 bases between the two ends. This CDR3 contains 15 residues. The DNA for the CDR3 is TGTGCCAGCTCACCACCGGGGACCTGGGGGGAAAAACTGTTTTTT. Amino acid sequence: CASSPPGTWGEKLFF. Together with reference TRBV18 and TRBJ1-4, the CDR3 gives the full variable domain: NAGVMQNPRHLVRRRGQEARLRCSPMKGHSHVYWYRQLPEEGLKFMVYLQKENIIDESGMPKERFSAEFPKEGPSILRIQQVVRGDSAAYFCASSPPGTWGEKLFFGSGTQLSVL.

This clonotype was picked up a small number of times. This chain links TRBV5-4 with TRBJ2-4, with TRBD1 matching 11 bases. Trimming removed 2 bases from V and 0 bases from J; junction bases left unmatched: 7. Per germline, CDR1 SGHNT and CDR2 YYREEE (reference sequence). This CDR3 contains 18 residues. The CDR3 loop is CASSFGTGGLLAKNIQYF. The CDR3 DNA sequence: TGTGCCAGCAGCTTCGGGACAGGGGGGTTGTTAGCCAAAAACATTCAGTACTTC.

This clonotype was recorded at least ten times. The V gene is TRBV27, the J gene TRBJ2-7; a possible D gene is TRBD2 (7 bases). Per germline, CDR1 MNHEY and CDR2 SMNVEV (reference sequence). V lost 0 bases and J lost 2, with 11 bases in between. This CDR3 is built from 15 residues. CDR3 sequence (DNA): TGTGCCAGCAGTTTATCGACGGGGGGCCCCTACGAGCAGTACTTC. As protein: CASSLSTGGPYEQYF.

The sample holds many counts of this clonotype. The J gene is TRBJ1-4, the V gene TRBV7-2; perhaps TRBD1 as D (5 bases). V was cut by 3 bases and J by 8 bases, with 13 bases left in between. There are 14 residues in the CDR3. CDR1 and CDR2 (germline): SGHTA, FQGNSA. DNA for the CDR3: TGTGCCAGCAGCTTTCAAGGGGCTAGGGAAAAACTGTTTTTT. Protein sequence: CASSFQGAREKLFF.

The chain employs TRBV28 and TRBJ1-1; D unclear. CDR3 length equals 13 residues. Trimming removed 11 bases at V and 1 base at J, with 14 bases between. Germline CDR1 is MDHEN and CDR2 is SYDVKM. The CDR3 nucleotides are TGTGCCTCCGGGTCCCTGGGGAACACTGAAGCTTTCTTT. This translates into CASGSLGNTEAFF.

This clonotype has ten or more counts. The J gene is TRBJ2-3, the V gene TRBV14; TRBD2 matches 8 bases. The CDR3 has 18 residues. The V gene's germline CDR1 is SGHDN and CDR2 FVKESK. Trimming took 0 bases from V and 2 from J; bases not matched to a gene: 10. The chain's CDR3 is CASSQDFGLAGLTDTQYF. CDR3 in DNA: TGTGCCAGCAGCCAAGATTTCGGGCTAGCGGGCCTCACAGATACGCAGTATTTT.

This chain connects TRBV6-7 to TRBJ1-1; the D gene is possibly TRBD1 (6 bases). TRBV6-7 falls under the ORF class, with uncertain function. V gave up 1 base and J gave up 7 bases, with 13 bases separating them. The CDR3 contains 14 residues. As DNA, the CDR3 is TGTGCCAGCAGTTACTTACAGGGCGTCGATGAAGCTTTCTTT. It is translated as CASSYLQGVDEAFF.

This chain uses TRBV10-3 with TRBJ2-3; TRBD2 matches 9 bases. Germline V lookup: CDR1 ENHRY, CDR2 SYGVKD. The CDR3 is 16 residues long. Germline trimming cut 2 bases from V and 8 bases from J; bases unmatched to any gene: 11. The CDR3 coding sequence is TGTGCCATCAGTGAGGCTAGCGGGGACCTTCTAGGTACGCAGTATTTT. This gives the protein CAISEASGDLLGTQYF.

The chain combines TRBV27 with TRBJ1-6, with TRBD1 matching 7 bases. The V gene end was trimmed by 5 bases and the J gene end by 8 bases; junction bases not matched to a gene: 9. This CDR3 is 15 amino acids long. CDR1 and CDR2 (germline): MNHEY, SMNVEV (reference sequence). In DNA form, the CDR3 reads TGTGCCAGCAGTCTGGGAGACAGGGCTTATTCACCCCTCCACTTT. The encoded protein is CASSLGDRAYSPLHF.

This clonotype was observed a handful of times. The V call is TRBV4-2, the J call TRBJ1-2; TRBD1 matches at 7 bases. CDR3 size: 19 residues. Germline V lookup: CDR1 LGHNA, CDR2 YNFKEQ. Losses at the gene ends were 2 bases for V and 8 bases for J; bases not matched to a gene: 23. The CDR3 loop is CASSQPPGTVGRGAGGYTF. The CDR3 nucleotides are TGTGCCAGCAGCCAACCTCCGGGGACAGTGGGCCGCGGGGCGGGGGGCTACACCTTC.

The rearrangement uses TRBV11-2 and TRBJ2-5, with 9 positions matching TRBD2. V lost 4 bases and J lost 3; bases outside the gene matches: 3. Germline CDR1 reads SGHAT; CDR2 reads FQNNGV. There are 14 residues in the CDR3. CDR3 in DNA: TGTGCCAGCAGCTCGTTAGCGGGGGAAGAGACCCAGTACTTC. Encoded protein: CASSSLAGEETQYF.

This clonotype was counted a few times. V gene TRBV10-3 combines with J gene TRBJ2-3, with 11 positions matching TRBD2. V shed 8 bases and J 5 bases; nucleotides not matched to a gene: 6. The germline V gene encodes CDR1 ENHRY and CDR2 SYGVKD. This CDR3 has 14 amino acids. The CDR3 reads CAILAGGDRDTQYF. The CDR3 DNA is TGTGCCATCCTAGCGGGGGGCGACCGAGATACGCAGTATTTT.

This clonotype is a singleton in its sample. This chain links TRBV5-6 with TRBJ2-5, with D possibly matching TRBD2 (5 bases). V lost 2 bases to trimming and J lost 5 bases, with 10 bases between them. Looked up from germline, CDR1 is SGHDT and CDR2 is YYEEEE. The CDR3 contains 13 residues. CDR3 DNA sequence: TGTGCCAGCAGCTTACTCCGAGGGGAGACCCAGTACTTC. Protein: CASSLLRGETQYF.

This clonotype showed up many times. V is TRBV9 and J is TRBJ2-3; D is uncertain. This CDR3 is built from 12 residues. Trimming cost V 3 bases and J 3 bases, with 5 bases left between them. The germline V gene has CDR1 SGDLS and CDR2 YYNGEE. CDR3 region: CASSAFTDTQYF. The CDR3 nucleotides read TGTGCCAGCAGCGCCTTTACAGATACGCAGTATTTT.

This clonotype was seen ten or more times. The rearrangement joins TRBV18 to TRBJ1-4, with no clear D. The CDR3 runs 17 residues. The germline gives CDR1 KGHSH, CDR2 LQKENI. V was pared by 1 base and J by 0 bases, with 12 bases between. CDR3 sequence reads: CASSPREAPATNEKLFF. CDR3 bases: TGTGCCAGCTCACCACGTGAGGCCCCCGCAACTAATGAAAAACTGTTTTTT.

The chain combines TRBV6-2 or TRBV6-3 with TRBJ1-5; D unresolved. The CDR3 has 18 amino acids. V dropped 6 bases and J dropped 0 bases, with 21 bases sitting between them. Germline-derived CDR1 and CDR2 are MNHEY and SVGEGT. The CDR3 bases are TGTGCCAGCAGATCCCCCGAGGCGGAGAGTTATAGCAATCAGCCCCAGCATTTT. This gives the protein CASRSPEAESYSNQPQHF.

This clonotype was seen repeatedly, ten times or more. The chain combines TRBV24-1 with TRBJ1-5, with TRBD1 matching over 8 bases. The CDR3 loop spans 14 amino acids. V lost 8 bases, J lost 4 bases, and 6 bases stayed unmatched. Per germline, CDR1 KGHDR and CDR2 SFDVKD. CDR3 nucleotides: TGTGCCACCAATCCGACAGGGGAAAATCAGCCCCAGCATTTT. Its protein is CATNPTGENQPQHF.

This clonotype occurred a few times. The V call is TRBV6-6, the J call TRBJ1-2; 12 bases are shared with TRBD1. The germline V gene encodes CDR1 MNHNY and CDR2 SVGAGI (reference sequence). V was clipped by 5 bases and J by 6 bases; unmatched bases: 7. This CDR3 comprises 15 residues. CDR3 in amino acids: CASSTPGQGADGYTF. Here the CDR3 DNA reads TGTGCCAGCAGTACTCCGGGACAGGGGGCCGATGGCTACACCTTC.

The J gene is TRBJ2-3, the V gene TRBV7-2; 8 nucleotides align to TRBD2. The germline gives CDR1 SGHTA, CDR2 FQGNSA. V gave up 6 bases and J gave up 2 bases; unmatched junction bases: 13. This CDR3 has 17 amino acids. This CDR3 is CASRRSGGPLNTDTQYF. CDR3 DNA sequence: TGTGCCAGCAGGAGGAGCGGGGGCCCCTTGAACACAGATACGCAGTATTTT.

This clonotype was seen more than once but under ten times. CDR3 loop: CASSWTGYNQPQHF. The DNA for the CDR3 is TGTGCCAGCAGTTGGACAGGGTACAATCAGCCCCAGCATTTT. This sequence joins TRBV2 and TRBJ1-5; 8 nucleotides agree with TRBD1. This CDR3 has 14 residues. V was clipped by 5 bases and J by 3 bases; unmatched bases: 3. Germline V lookup: CDR1 SNHLY, CDR2 FYNNEI.

The sample holds many counts of this clonotype. This chain uses TRBV14 with TRBJ2-3; tentatively, D is TRBD1 (6 bases). Trimming took off 4 bases at V and 3 bases at J, with 14 bases between the two ends. Germline V gene lookup returns CDR1 SGHDN and CDR2 FVKESK. The CDR3 consists of 15 residues. The CDR3 loop reads CASSLLSTGTDTQYF. CDR3 bases: TGTGCCAGCAGCCTACTCTCTACAGGGACAGATACGCAGTATTTT.

Many counts were recorded for this clonotype. The V call is TRBV7-2, the J call TRBJ2-5; D remains unclear. There are 14 residues in the CDR3. In germline, CDR1 is SGHTA, CDR2 FQGNSA. V was trimmed by 3 bases and J by 6 bases, leaving 14 bases between them. CDR3 DNA sequence: TGTGCCAGCAGCTTTGATCCGGCCAGGAAGACCCAGTACTTC. Protein product: CASSFDPARKTQYF.

A few counts support this clonotype. This sequence joins TRBV4-3 and TRBJ2-2; 8 bases match TRBD1. This CDR3 region has 15 residues. V was pared by 3 bases and J by 6 bases, with 6 bases of the junction left unmatched. The germline CDR1 and CDR2 sequences are LGHNA and YSLEER. This CDR3 is CASSQTTGEAGELFF. DNA for the CDR3: TGCGCCAGCAGCCAGACGACAGGGGAGGCCGGGGAGCTGTTTTTT.